A selection of T cell receptor beta chains follows, all from one sample in a study of Ad26.COV2.S vaccination and SARS-CoV-2 variants. Generated by immunoSEQ multiplex PCR, the TCRdb table keeps only in-frame clones and is missing some. Among around 400,000 clones listed, roughly four fifths were seen once. Sequencing used peripheral blood, obtained in a trial of Ad26.COV2.S vaccine versus placebo. Receptors were obtained from a person between 18 and 65 years old who received the Ad26.COV2.S COVID-19 vaccine or a placebo. Both conserved end residues are part of each CDR3. The D gene is left open where the match is weak. Clone sizes are given selectively: once, few, many, or a class where the clone is expanded.

TRBD2	NA	TRBJ2-2	TRBV6-2/TRBV6-3	TGTGCCAGCAGCAAAGGGGCTACCCTCCTAGCGGGGGTCGTTAACACCGGGGAGCTGTTTTTT	CASSKGATLLAGVVNTGELFF
TRBD2	once	TRBJ2-4	TRBV4-2	TGTGCCAGCAGCCAAGATTACGGGAGGTTTCAGTACTTC	CASSQDYGRFQYF
NA	NA	TRBJ1-2	TRBV4-1	TGCGCCAGCAGCCAAGGCGGAGCTCTCTATGGCTACACCTTC	CASSQGGALYGYTF
NA	NA	TRBJ2-2	TRBV2	TGTGCCAGCAGTGATCCGGAGGCCGGGGAGCTGTTTTTT	CASSDPEAGELFF
TRBD1	NA	TRBJ1-1	TRBV2	TGTGCCAGCAGCGTCGGGACAGCCAACACTGAAGCTTTCTTT	CASSVGTANTEAFF
NA	NA	TRBJ2-1	TRBV5-1	TGCGCCAGCAGCTTGGTTGCGGCGTCCAATGAGCAGTTCTTC	CASSLVAASNEQFF
TRBD2	NA	TRBJ2-7	TRBV7-2	TGTGCCAGCAGTTACTATAGCGGGGGGGGAACCTACGAGCAGTACTTC	CASSYYSGGGTYEQYF
NA	NA	TRBJ1-1	TRBV18	TGTGCCAGCTCACCAAGACTGGTCGAGAACACTGAAGCTTTCTTT	CASSPRLVENTEAFF
NA	NA	TRBJ1-5	TRBV3-1/TRBV3-2	TGTGCCAGCAGCCAAGGGCTCAATCAGCCCCAGCATTTT	CASSQGLNQPQHF
TRBD1	NA	TRBJ1-1	TRBV5-4	TGTGCCAGCAGCTCACTGGGGACAGGGGAGGAAGCTTTCTTT	CASSSLGTGEEAFF
TRBD2	NA	TRBJ2-7	TRBV27	TGTGCCAGCACCTGGCGGGAGGGGTCGAGAGAGCAGTACTTC	CASTWREGSREQYF
NA	NA	TRBJ1-5	TRBV4-3	TGCGCCAGCAGCAGGAGAGCAGATAGCAATCAGCCCCAGCATTTT	CASSRRADSNQPQHF
NA	few	TRBJ1-3	TRBV2	TGTGCCAGCAGTGAAATATCTGGAAACACCATATATTTT	CASSEISGNTIYF
TRBD1	NA	TRBJ2-3	TRBV19	TGTGCCAGTAGTCGAGCTCGGACAGGGTTCACAGATACGCAGTATTTT	CASSRARTGFTDTQYF
NA	NA	TRBJ1-2	TRBV4-2	TGTGCCAGCAGCCAAGATCCTAGGCAGGGATATGGCTACACCTTC	CASSQDPRQGYGYTF
TRBD1	NA	TRBJ2-7	TRBV15	TGTGCCACCAGCAGTTCCAGGGGGCGTTCCTACGAGCAGTACTTC	CATSSSRGRSYEQYF
NA	NA	TRBJ2-5	TRBV6-1	TGTGCCAGCAGTGAAGCGCTTCACGGCCCCCAAGGGACCCAGTACTTC	CASSEALHGPQGTQYF
TRBD1	once	TRBJ2-7	TRBV5-5	TGTGCCAGCAGCTGGTGGACAGGGGGGGTCTACGAGCAGTACTTC	CASSWWTGGVYEQYF
NA	NA	TRBJ2-1	TRBV12-3/TRBV12-4	TGTGCCAGCAGTTTCCGGGGCGAGCAGTTCTTC	CASSFRGEQFF
TRBD1	few	TRBJ1-4	TRBV7-8	TGTGCCAGCGGGAGGGACAGGGGGTGGGATAATGAAAAACTGTTTTTT	CASGRDRGWDNEKLFF
TRBD1	once	TRBJ1-2	TRBV4-1	TGCGCCAGCAGCCAAGGCTCCGGGACAGGGGGTGTCTATGGCTACACCTTC	CASSQGSGTGGVYGYTF
TRBD2	NA	TRBJ2-5	TRBV7-2	TGTGCCAGCAGCCAAGGGACTAGCGGGGGGGCACGGTACTTC	CASSQGTSGGARYF
NA	NA	TRBJ2-7	TRBV7-6	TGTGCCAGCACCTCCACAGGGCCCGCCGAGCAGTACTTC	CASTSTGPAEQYF
NA	NA	TRBJ2-7	TRBV3-1/TRBV3-2	TGTGCCAGCAGCCAGAGTCGGCTCGAGCAGTACTTC	CASSQSRLEQYF
TRBD1	NA	TRBJ1-2	TRBV2	TGTGCCAGCAGTGAAGACAGGGGGCTTGGCTACACCTTC	CASSEDRGLGYTF
NA	NA	TRBJ2-1	TRBV7-7	TGTGCCAGCAGCCCTAACCCCCGGGGGGCCCTTTTCGACAATGAGCAGTTCTTC	CASSPNPRGALFDNEQFF
NA	NA	TRBJ1-6	TRBV27	TGTGCCAGCAAAATCTCAGGGGATTCACCCCTCCACTTT	CASKISGDSPLHF
TRBD1	NA	TRBJ1-5	TRBV13	TGTGCCAGCAGCCTCGGACAGGGCCGGAGCAATCAGCCCCAGCATTTT	CASSLGQGRSNQPQHF
NA	NA	TRBJ1-1	TRBV7-9	TGTGCCAGCAGCTCGGGAGACAGGAGGAACACTGAAGCTTTCTTT	CASSSGDRRNTEAFF
NA	once	TRBJ1-1	TRBV5-1	TGCGCCAGTTCTAGGGAATTTTGGGCTGAAGCTTTCTTT	CASSREFWAEAFF
TRBD2	NA	TRBJ2-7	TRBV6-6	TGTGCCAGCAGTCGCCCGACTAGCGGGGGGTCCTACGAGCAGTACTTC	CASSRPTSGGSYEQYF
TRBD2	few	TRBJ2-4	TRBV6-5	TGTGCCAGCAGTCGGGGGGTTCGGGTGACCATTCAGTACTTC	CASSRGVRVTIQYF
NA	NA	TRBJ1-5	TRBV6-5	TGTGCCAGCAGTTACTCGCGGCGGGATAGCAATCAGCCCCAGCATTTT	CASSYSRRDSNQPQHF
NA	NA	TRBJ1-2	TRBV27	TGTGCCAGCAGTTTAAATTTGAACTATGGCTACACCTTC	CASSLNLNYGYTF
NA	NA	TRBJ1-5	TRBV30	TGTGCCTGGAGCCAGGGGCTGGGCAATCAGCCCCAGCATTTT	CAWSQGLGNQPQHF
NA	NA	TRBJ2-7	TRBV5-6	TGTGCCAGCAGCTCGAGTGGACGCTACTCCTACGAGCAGTACTTC	CASSSSGRYSYEQYF
TRBD2	NA	TRBJ2-5	TRBV2	TGTGCCAGCAGTGCTTGGACTAGCGGGAAAGAGACCCAGTACTTC	CASSAWTSGKETQYF
NA	NA	TRBJ1-1	TRBV10-2	TGCGCCAGCAGCGGGGTGAGAACTGAAGCTTTCTTT	CASSGVRTEAFF
TRBD2	few	TRBJ2-1	TRBV24-1	TGTGCCACCAGTGATTTAGGGGAGGGGTACAATGAGCAGTTCTTC	CATSDLGEGYNEQFF
NA	NA	TRBJ2-7	TRBV21-1	TGTGCCAGCAGCAGAACCCCGGGACAGGATTACGAGCAGTACTTC	CASSRTPGQDYEQYF
NA	NA	TRBJ1-3	TRBV19	TGTGCCAGTAGTATAGACGACGACGGAAACACCATATATTTT	CASSIDDDGNTIYF
TRBD1	NA	TRBJ2-7	TRBV5-5	TGTGCCAGCAGCACAACAGGGGAGAGGAAAGAGCAGTACTTC	CASSTTGERKEQYF
TRBD1	NA	TRBJ2-5	TRBV24-1	TGTGCCACCAGTGATGGGACAGAGATACAAGAGACCCAGTACTTC	CATSDGTEIQETQYF
TRBD1	NA	TRBJ2-1	TRBV5-4	TGTGCCAGCAGCTTGGGGGACAGGGTGGCAAATGAGCAGTTCTTC	CASSLGDRVANEQFF
NA	NA	TRBJ1-2	TRBV5-5	TGTGCCAGCCTTAGAGGAGGGGACGGTGGCTACACCTTC	CASLRGGDGGYTF
TRBD2	NA	TRBJ2-3	TRBV4-2	TGTGCCAGCAGCCCCGAGGTGTTAGCGGGAGGCCATACGCAGTATTTT	CASSPEVLAGGHTQYF
NA	few	TRBJ1-4	TRBV7-9	TGTGCCAGCAGCTTAGAAACTTTGGGGGAAAAAGAAAAACTGTTTTTT	CASSLETLGEKEKLFF
TRBD1	NA	TRBJ2-5	TRBV29-1	TGCAGCGTTGAACACGGACAGGGGGAGACCCAGTACTTC	CSVEHGQGETQYF
TRBD1	NA	TRBJ2-3	TRBV5-1	TGCGCCAGCAGTTTCCCCCGGGACAGGGGAACAGATACGCAGTATTTT	CASSFPRDRGTDTQYF
NA	NA	TRBJ2-7	TRBV5-1	TGCGCCAGCAGCCCCGGGATTTCCTACGAGCAGTACTTC	CASSPGISYEQYF
NA	NA	TRBJ1-2	TRBV2	TGTGCCAGCAGAGAACAGGGCCCGGGTGGCTACACCTTC	CASREQGPGGYTF
NA	NA	TRBJ2-2	TRBV7-3	TGTGCCAGCAGCTTGAGTCGAGTCGGGGAGCTGTTTTTT	CASSLSRVGELFF
NA	NA	TRBJ1-2	TRBV4-1	TGCGCCAGCAGCCAAGTCGCAGGGATTAGCTATGGCTACACCTTC	CASSQVAGISYGYTF
NA	NA	TRBJ2-5	TRBV15	TGTGCCACCAGGACTCTGGGGGGGGGCATGGAGACCCAGTACTTC	CATRTLGGGMETQYF
NA	NA	TRBJ2-3	TRBV5-1	TGCGCCAGCAGCTTGGCGGGCCCCCTTGGTAAACATTTT	CASSLAGPLGKHF
NA	NA	TRBJ2-3	TRBV28	TGTGCCAGCAGCCCCATCCGTACGGGGCGAAGCACAGATACGCAGTATTTT	CASSPIRTGRSTDTQYF